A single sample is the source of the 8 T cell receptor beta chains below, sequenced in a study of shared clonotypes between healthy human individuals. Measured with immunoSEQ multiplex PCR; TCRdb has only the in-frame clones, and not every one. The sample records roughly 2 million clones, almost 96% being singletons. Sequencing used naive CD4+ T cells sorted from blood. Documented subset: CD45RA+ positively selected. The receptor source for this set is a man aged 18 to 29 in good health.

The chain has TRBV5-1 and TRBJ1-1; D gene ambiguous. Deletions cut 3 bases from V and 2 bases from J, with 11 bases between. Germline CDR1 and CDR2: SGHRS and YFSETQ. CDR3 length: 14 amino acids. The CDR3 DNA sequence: TGCGCCAGCAGCTGGAGCGGGCTTAACACTGAAGCTTTCTTT. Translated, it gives CASSWSGLNTEAFF.

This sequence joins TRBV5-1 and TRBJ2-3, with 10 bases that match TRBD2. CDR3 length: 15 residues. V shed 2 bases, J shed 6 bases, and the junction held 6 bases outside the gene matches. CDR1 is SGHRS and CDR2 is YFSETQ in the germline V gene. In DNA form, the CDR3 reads TGCGCCAGCAGCTTAGCGGGAGGGCCTTATGATACGCAGTATTTT. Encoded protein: CASSLAGGPYDTQYF.

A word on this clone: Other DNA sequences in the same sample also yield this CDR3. DNA of the CDR3: TGTGCCAGTAGAGCCGGGACGGCGAACACCGGGGAGCTGTTTTTT. Protein product: CASRAGTANTGELFF. The chain combines TRBV19 with TRBJ2-2; D may match TRBD1 or TRBD2 (5 bases each). V lost 6 bases and J 0 bases, leaving 11 bases between the germline ends. The germline gives CDR1 LNHDA, CDR2 SQIVND (reference sequence). The CDR3 covers 15 residues.

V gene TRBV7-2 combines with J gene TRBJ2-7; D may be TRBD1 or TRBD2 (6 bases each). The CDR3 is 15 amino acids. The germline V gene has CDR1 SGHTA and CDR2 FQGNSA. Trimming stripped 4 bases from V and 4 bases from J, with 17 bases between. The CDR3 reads CASSSRRGLGYEQYF. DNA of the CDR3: TGTGCCAGCAGCTCCCGCCGGGGGCTCGGATACGAGCAGTACTTC.

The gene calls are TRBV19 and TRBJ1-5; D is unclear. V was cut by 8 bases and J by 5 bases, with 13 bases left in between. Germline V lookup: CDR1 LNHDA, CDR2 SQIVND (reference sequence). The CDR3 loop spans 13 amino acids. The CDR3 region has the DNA TGTGCCAGTCTTCGGGGTTTAGATCAGCCCCAGCATTTT. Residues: CASLRGLDQPQHF.

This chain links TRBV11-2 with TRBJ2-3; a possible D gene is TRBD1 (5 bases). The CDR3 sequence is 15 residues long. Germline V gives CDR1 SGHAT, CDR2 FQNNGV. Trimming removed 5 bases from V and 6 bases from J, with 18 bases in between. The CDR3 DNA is TGTGCCAGCAGCCAGGACACCACCCGGTCGGATACGCAGTATTTT. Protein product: CASSQDTTRSDTQYF.

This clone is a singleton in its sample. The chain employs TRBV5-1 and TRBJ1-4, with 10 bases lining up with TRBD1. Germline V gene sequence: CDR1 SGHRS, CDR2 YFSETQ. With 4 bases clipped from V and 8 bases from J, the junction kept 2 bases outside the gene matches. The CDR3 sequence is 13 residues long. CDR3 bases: TGCGCCAGCAGCATGGGACAGGGGGAAAAACTGTTTTTT. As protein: CASSMGQGEKLFF.

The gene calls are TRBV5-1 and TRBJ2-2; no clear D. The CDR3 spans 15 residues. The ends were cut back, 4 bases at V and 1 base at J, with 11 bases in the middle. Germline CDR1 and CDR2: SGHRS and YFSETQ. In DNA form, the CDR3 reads TGCGCCAGCAGCGATGTGCCGTTGAACACCGGGGAGCTGTTTTTT. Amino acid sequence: CASSDVPLNTGELFF.